In this sample, the clone carrying this T cell receptor (beta chain) turned up a few times. These data originate in a study of regulatory T cells in long-lasting Graves disease. The germline gives CDR1 SGHRS, CDR2 YFSETQ. V dropped 5 bases and J dropped 9; count of bases not matched to a gene: 8. The CDR3 consists of 13 residues. Time point specified: newly diagnosed GD, antithyroid drugs for less than 3 months. PBMC RNA was the source of the TCR library. Through Arm-PCR of CDR3 regions and iRepertoire HTBI primers, TCR beta libraries were built. TCRdb analysed the multiplex PCR reads with MiXCR anew, one entry per CDR3 protein. The sample holds roughly 530,000 distinct CDR3 sequences, roughly 15% seen once. In addition, the sample was reused for a study of T cells in Graves' hyperthyroidism and ophthalmopathy.

The J gene is TRBJ2-1, the V gene TRBV5-1; 7 bases are a match to TRBD2. Specimen: peripheral blood mononuclear cells (PBMCs), collected at new diagnosis, from a patient treated with antithyroid drugs. This receptor was identified in a woman aged 35-65 years with Graves disease. The CDR3 DNA sequence: TGCGCCAGCAGGAGCTCGAGGGAGGGTGAGCAGTTCTTC. Its translation is CASRSSREGEQFF.